The source of this T cell receptor beta chain is a study of blood T cells in healthy people across ages. This clonotype was observed a few times. Its antigen is as yet unknown. Study conclusions and caveats: In the absence of known donor CMV status, changes in expanded clonotypes were possibly confounded. Strong correlation was found linking TCR beta diversity to naive T cell percentage.

A second PCR, run for 7 to 11 cycles, used a sample-barcoded 5' primer plus a J-beta primer mix. A template-switch adaptor with 12 random nucleotides tagged each cDNA molecule. TCRdb reprocessed the 5' RACE reads via MiXCR and lists one record per CDR3 protein. The sample lists about 780,000 distinct CDR3 sequences; 35% to 60% were seen once. CDR3 length: 15 residues. Trimming cost V 6 bases and J 7 bases; bases outside gene matches: 11. CDR1 SGHRS and CDR2 YFSETQ come from the germline V gene. Each individual donor underwent a draw of roughly 10 milliliters of peripheral blood. Input material: blood. The TCR was taken from a man aged 80 or over in good health. The rearrangement uses TRBV5-1 and TRBJ2-1; TRBD2 matches 9 bases. The CDR3 spells CASNLPSGNPNEQFF. In DNA, the CDR3 is TGCGCCAGCAACTTACCTAGCGGGAACCCGAATGAGCAGTTCTTC.